These 25 T cell receptor beta chains came from one sample sequenced in a study of cytomegalovirus exposure and HLA in healthy donors. Primers: 60 Vbeta forward and 13 Jbeta reverse. TCRdb's table, derived via immunoSEQ multiplex PCR, lists solely in-frame clones and lacks some. The sample carries more than 100,000 clones, just over 15% recorded once. The sample comprised PBMCs. The receptors were gathered from a young woman in good health and CMV-seronegative.

V gene TRBV9 combines with J gene TRBJ2-1, with 12 bases lining up with TRBD2. Trimming took 4 bases from V and 5 from J; bases not matched to a gene: 10. The germline V gene has CDR1 SGDLS and CDR2 YYNGEE. The CDR3 is made up of 17 amino acids. This chain's CDR3 is CASSPPRASGRDNEQFF. The CDR3 DNA reads as TGTGCCAGCAGCCCCCCCCGGGCTAGCGGGAGGGACAATGAGCAGTTCTTC.

The chain combines TRBV7-6 with TRBJ2-5, with D maybe TRBD2 (5 bases). Between the trimmed V and J ends, which lost 1 base and 5 bases, there was a span of 8 bases. The CDR3 is 13 residues long. Germline values: CDR1 SGHVS, CDR2 FNYEAQ. CDR3 nucleotides: TGTGCCAGCAGCTTAGGAGGGTACGAGACCCAGTACTTC. This gives the protein CASSLGGYETQYF.

This clone was counted between two and nine times. The chain joins TRBV9 to TRBJ2-3, with TRBD2 identical over 10 bases. The trim removed 0 bases at V and 0 bases at J, leaving 4 bases unmatched. Per the germline V gene, CDR1 is SGDLS and CDR2 is YYNGEE. This CDR3 is 17 amino acids long. The CDR3 DNA is TGTGCCAGCAGCGTAGATCCTAGCGGGGGTAGCACAGATACGCAGTATTTT. Translated, it gives CASSVDPSGGSTDTQYF. Full variable domain (rest looked up from reference TRBV9 and TRBJ2-3): DSGVTQTPKHLITATGQRVTLRCSPRSGDLSVYWYQQSLDQGLQFLIQYYNGEERAKGNILERFSAQQFPDLHSELNLSSLELGDSALYFCASSVDPSGGSTDTQYFGPGTRLTVL.

The table lists this clone with a few counts. V and J are TRBV4-1 and TRBJ2-1, with a possible D match to TRBD2 (6 bases). The CDR3 runs 14 residues. CDR1 MGHRA and CDR2 YSYEKL come from the germline V gene. The V gene lost 4 bases and the J gene lost 4 bases, with 11 bases spanning the gap. The DNA of the CDR3 is TGCGCCAGCAGCCTGGGGGGTCCGTACAATGAGCAGTTCTTC. Amino acids: CASSLGGPYNEQFF.

This clone was seen a handful of times. The rearrangement uses TRBV6-1 and TRBJ1-1, with TRBD1 matching over 7 bases. The CDR3 runs 14 residues. Germline CDR1 is MNHNS and CDR2 is SASEGT. V lost 7 bases and J lost 1; bases outside the gene matches: 6. DNA of the CDR3: TGTGCCAGCAATCTGAGGACAGGGAACACTGAAGCTTTCTTT. Protein product: CASNLRTGNTEAFF.

The chain carries TRBV6-5 and TRBJ2-2; D possibly corresponds to TRBD2 (6 bases). V lost 0 bases and J lost 4, with 12 bases in between. The CDR3 contains 16 residues. Germline V gene lookup returns CDR1 MNHEY and CDR2 SVGAGI. This CDR3 is CASSYSRAGPTGELFF. CDR3 sequence (DNA): TGTGCCAGCAGTTACTCGCGGGCGGGGCCCACCGGGGAGCTGTTTTTT.

This clone appeared a few times. The DNA for the CDR3 is TGTGCCAGCAGTCGACAGGGGAGGGCCTATAATTCACCCCTCCACTTT. Translated, it gives CASSRQGRAYNSPLHF. The chain has TRBV7-2 and TRBJ1-6; TRBD1 matches 8 bases. After removal of 6 bases from V and 2 bases from J, the junction contained 6 bases not matched to a gene. CDR1 SGHTA and CDR2 FQGNSA come from the germline V gene. There are 16 residues in the CDR3.

This rearrangement joins TRBV7-7 to TRBJ1-2; D not certain. V lost 1 base, J lost 6 bases, and 6 bases lay in between. The CDR3 is 12 amino acids. Germline V gives CDR1 SSHAT, CDR2 FNYEAQ (reference sequence). CDR3 amino acids: CASSLDADGYTF. The CDR3 DNA reads TGTGCCAGCAGCTTAGATGCAGATGGCTACACCTTC.

The chain is built from TRBV5-6 and TRBJ1-1, with 8 positions matching TRBD1. V trimming: 3 bases; J trimming: 10 bases; junction bases outside the gene matches: 5. Germline assignment: CDR1 SGHDT and CDR2 YYEEEE. The CDR3 is 12 residues long. In DNA form, the CDR3 reads TGTGCCAGCAGCTACCGGACAGGGATAGCTTTCTTT. This gives the protein CASSYRTGIAFF.

This clone was detected only a few times. The chain couples TRBV5-4 to TRBJ2-1; tentatively, D is TRBD1 (6 bases). The germline gives CDR1 SGHNT, CDR2 YYREEE (reference sequence). The V gene lost 3 bases and the J gene lost 4 bases, with 8 bases spanning the gap. The CDR3 consists of 13 residues. CDR3 nucleotide sequence: TGTGCCAGCAGCTCTGACAGGTACAATGAGCAGTTCTTC. Residues: CASSSDRYNEQFF.

Only a few counts were recorded for this clone. In DNA, the CDR3 is TGTGCCAGCAGCCTTACAATCGGGACAGGAGGATACAATGAGCAGTTCTTC. Residues: CASSLTIGTGGYNEQFF. The genes are TRBV13 and TRBJ2-1; 8 bases are a match to TRBD1. Germline CDR1 reads PRHDT; CDR2 reads FYEKMQ (reference sequence). The V and J ends lost 5 bases and 4 bases, in that order; junction bases with no gene match: 13. The CDR3 is made up of 17 amino acids.

CDR3 DNA sequence: TGTGCCAGCAGCTTCCGGGACAGGGGTCTGAATGAGCAGTTCTTC. Protein sequence: CASSFRDRGLNEQFF. The chain joins TRBV7-9 to TRBJ2-1, with TRBD1 matching over 10 bases. The V and J ends lost 3 bases and 7 bases, in that order; junction bases with no gene match: 6. This CDR3 has 15 residues. Germline CDR1 SEHNR, CDR2 FQNEAQ (reference sequence).

This clone was observed a few times. V usage is TRBV7-2 and J usage is TRBJ2-7; 12 nucleotides match TRBD2. CDR3 length: 15 amino acids. The V segment lost 5 bases and the J segment 3 bases; nucleotides outside the gene matches: 5. The germline CDR1 and CDR2 sequences are SGHTA and FQGNSA. CDR3 sequence (DNA): TGTGCCAGCAGCGCAACTAGCGGGGGGTTCTACGAGCAGTACTTC. The encoded protein is CASSATSGGFYEQYF.

Concerning this clone: This may be a read error: a much more frequent sequence differs by one nucleotide. The rearrangement uses TRBV2 and TRBJ2-7; 11 bases map to TRBD2. CDR1 is SNHLY and CDR2 is FYNNEI in the germline V gene. Losses at the gene ends were 4 bases for V and 0 bases for J; bases not matched to a gene: 2. The CDR3 runs to 15 residues. As DNA, the CDR3 is TGTGCCAGCAGTGGACTAGCGGGGAGCTCCTACGAGCAGTACTTC. Translated, it gives CASSGLAGSSYEQYF.

This clone was seen a handful of times. The chain carries TRBV7-2 and TRBJ2-6; unclear D gene. The CDR3 is made up of 14 amino acids. V dropped 4 bases and J dropped 5 bases, with 9 bases sitting between them. Germline CDR1 is SGHTA and CDR2 is FQGNSA. CDR3 nucleotide sequence: TGTGCCAGCAGCTCCCCCTCCCGGGCCAACGTCCTGACTTTC. Its protein is CASSSPSRANVLTF.

This clone was counted between two and nine times. The chain recombines TRBV13 with TRBJ2-5; D may be TRBD1 (5 bases). CDR3 length equals 13 residues. V was pared by 5 bases and J by 4 bases, with 11 bases between. The germline V gene encodes CDR1 PRHDT and CDR2 FYEKMQ (reference sequence). The CDR3 here is CASSSRVGETQYF. The DNA for the CDR3 is TGTGCCAGCAGCAGCAGGGTTGGAGAGACCCAGTACTTC.

This clone has just a few counts. The rearrangement joins TRBV5-4 to TRBJ2-3; D is possibly TRBD2 (6 bases). This CDR3 spans 13 amino acids. In germline, CDR1 is SGHNT, CDR2 YYREEE (reference sequence). Between the trimmed V and J ends, which lost 4 bases and 1 base, there was a span of 7 bases. CDR3 region: CASSPGGTDTQYF. The CDR3 DNA is TGTGCCAGCAGCCCGGGGGGCACAGATACGCAGTATTTT.

The V gene is TRBV6-5, the J gene TRBJ2-7, with D unclear. V was pared by 6 bases and J by 2 bases, with 14 bases between. This CDR3 spans 14 amino acids. Germline CDR1 reads MNHEY; CDR2 reads SVGAGI. CDR3 loop: CASRRNYPTYEQYF. CDR3 DNA: TGTGCCAGCAGGCGGAATTACCCTACCTACGAGCAGTACTTC.

The V and J genes are TRBV6-6 and TRBJ1-5; D is ambiguous. Germline CDR1 MNHNY, CDR2 SVGAGI (reference sequence). V lost 8 bases, J lost 1 base, and 12 bases lay in between. The CDR3 totals 14 residues. The CDR3, as DNA: TGTGCCAGCCTCCCAGGTCTCAGCAATCAGCCCCAGCATTTT. Its protein is CASLPGLSNQPQHF.

This clone was observed a few times. This chain links TRBV28 with TRBJ1-5; D is uncertain. This CDR3 is built from 15 residues. Trimming removed 2 bases from V and 3 bases from J, with 11 bases in between. The germline gives CDR1 MDHEN, CDR2 SYDVKM. The CDR3 nucleotides read TGTGCCAGCAGTTTAATGGGGAGCTCCAATCAGCCCCAGCATTTT. This sequence encodes CASSLMGSSNQPQHF.

Concerning this clone: Other DNA sequences within the sample encode an identical CDR3. V is TRBV7-2 and J is TRBJ2-7; the D gene is possibly TRBD2 (6 bases). The V end was cut by 4 bases, the J end by 1 base, with 11 bases between. This CDR3 is built from 14 residues. CDR1 and CDR2 (germline): SGHTA, FQGNSA. The CDR3 nucleotides are TGTGCCAGCAGCTGGGACCGGGGGTCCTACGAGCAGTACTTC. This sequence encodes CASSWDRGSYEQYF.

The chain has TRBV5-4 and TRBJ1-3, with 7 bases that match TRBD1. The CDR3 loop spans 14 amino acids. Germline V gene data show CDR1 as SGHNT and CDR2 as YYREEE (reference sequence). V trimming: 5 bases; J trimming: 2 bases; junction bases outside the gene matches: 4. DNA for the CDR3: TGTGCCAGCAGTTTCGGGACAGCTGGAAACACCATATATTTT. Amino acids: CASSFGTAGNTIYF.

The rearrangement links TRBV28 to TRBJ1-2, with TRBD1 identical over 7 bases. Looked up from germline, CDR1 is MDHEN and CDR2 is SYDVKM. The CDR3 contains 15 residues. V shed 5 bases, J shed 4 bases, and the junction held 10 bases outside the gene matches. CDR3 amino acids: CASSRTGDFIYGYTF. CDR3 coding DNA: TGTGCCAGCAGTCGAACAGGGGACTTCATCTATGGCTACACCTTC.

V is TRBV6-5 and J is TRBJ2-1, with D perhaps matching TRBD1 (6 bases). There are 12 residues in the CDR3. Germline V gene lookup returns CDR1 MNHEY and CDR2 SVGAGI. Between the trimmed V and J ends, which lost 5 bases and 9 bases, there was a span of 11 bases. The CDR3 DNA is TGTGCCAGCAGTGATTGGGGGCTTGAGCAGTTCTTC. Amino acid sequence: CASSDWGLEQFF.

CDR3 nucleotide sequence: TGCGCCAGCAGCCAAATAGACGAGGGCGAATACGAGCAGTACTTC. Translated: CASSQIDEGEYEQYF. The gene calls are TRBV4-1 and TRBJ2-7, with D possibly matching TRBD2 (5 bases). Germline V gene sequence: CDR1 MGHRA, CDR2 YSYEKL. V lost 2 bases and J lost 4, with 15 bases in between. The CDR3 has 15 residues.